This T cell receptor (beta chain) was captured by sequencing in a study of blood T cell repertoires in COVID-19. Overall study context: COVID-19 samples, acute and convalescent, were from the United States, Italy and Spain. Sample material is recorded as cDNA or gDNA derived from T cells, B-cell-depleted T cells, or PBMCs.

Sequencing was performed with immunoSEQ multiplex PCR; in TCRdb, only in-frame clones are kept and a portion is missing. This sample yields roughly 500,000 clones, of which around 87% are seen a single time; over 1.5% belongs to the top ten. CDR1 is MNHEY, CDR2 SVGAGI, per germline. V gave up 2 bases and J gave up 3 bases, with 8 bases separating them. The CDR3 is made up of 14 amino acids. Study members were between about 18 and 95 years old and lived in some 22 US regions. Donors of Cohort 3 who recovered were those that had two negative PCRs, clearance, or symptom resolution. The TCR sequence derives from a woman aged 40 to 50 who had recovered from COVID-19. V and J are TRBV6-5 and TRBJ1-5; D is uncertain. Material: PBMCs or T cells enriched from blood (not recorded which). The CDR3 spells CASSYSGFNQPQHF. CDR3 DNA sequence: TGTGCCAGCAGTTACAGCGGATTCAATCAGCCCCAGCATTTT.